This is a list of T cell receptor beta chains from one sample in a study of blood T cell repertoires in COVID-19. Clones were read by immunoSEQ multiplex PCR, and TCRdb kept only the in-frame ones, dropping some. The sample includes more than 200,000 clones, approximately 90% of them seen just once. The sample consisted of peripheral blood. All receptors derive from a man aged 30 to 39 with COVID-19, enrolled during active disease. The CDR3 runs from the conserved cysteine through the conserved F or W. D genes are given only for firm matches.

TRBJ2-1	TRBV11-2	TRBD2	TGTGCCAGCAGCTTCGACGGGGGAACAGGCGGGAGAGTGAGGAATGAGCAGTTCTTC	CASSFDGGTGGRVRNEQFF
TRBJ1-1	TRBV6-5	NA	TGTGCCAGCAGTCCTACCCCCGGAGGGGCTTTCTTT	CASSPTPGGAFF
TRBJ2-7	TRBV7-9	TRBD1	TGTGCCAGCCAATACGGGACAGGCTACGAGCAGTACTTC	CASQYGTGYEQYF
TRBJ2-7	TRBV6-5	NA	TGTGCCAGCAGTTATAAGACAGAATACGAGCAGTACTTC	CASSYKTEYEQYF
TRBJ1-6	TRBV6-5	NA	TGTGCCAGCAGTTACGGGGCGTCAAGTTCACCCCTCCACTTT	CASSYGASSSPLHF
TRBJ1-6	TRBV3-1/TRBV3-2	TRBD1	TGTGCCAGCAGCCAGGGTGGACAGGGGACAGCACCCCTCCACTTT	CASSQGGQGTAPLHF
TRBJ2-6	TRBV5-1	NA	TGCGCCAGCAGCGTCAACAGGGTAGGGGCCAACGTCCTGACTTTC	CASSVNRVGANVLTF
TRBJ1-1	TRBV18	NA	TGTGCCAGCTCACCAACCTCAGGACAAGGGCCTGAAGCTTTCTTT	CASSPTSGQGPEAFF
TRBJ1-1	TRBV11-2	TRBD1	TGTGCCAGCAGCTTCCAGGGGGAGACTGAAGCTTTCTTT	CASSFQGETEAFF
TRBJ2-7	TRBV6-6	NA	TGTGCCAGCAGGACCGGGGACTTTTCCTACGAGCAGTACTTC	CASRTGDFSYEQYF